These 30 T cell receptor beta chains originate from one sample sequenced in a study of post-analysis software for immune sequencing data. The antigens these receptors bind are not known. Study results and limitations: Compared with controls, patients had more of roughly 5 TRBV segments, including TRBV5-6, TRBV5-1 and TRBV20-1.

Prepared TCR beta cDNA libraries contained unique molecular identifiers. TCRdb used MiXCR to reprocess the PCR reads, holding one entry per CDR3 protein. This sample has 450,000 to 650,000 distinct CDR3 sequences, with around 44% found just once. Sequencing was performed on blood. The receptor source for this set is a girl aged 5 to 17 with multiple sclerosis.

The V gene is TRBV7-6, the J gene TRBJ2-7; D remains ambiguous. Per germline, CDR1 SGHVS and CDR2 FNYEAQ. The V gene lost 1 base and the J gene lost 2 bases, with 12 bases spanning the gap. This CDR3 region has 15 residues. The CDR3: CASSLEARLTYEQYF. The CDR3, as DNA: TGTGCCAGCAGCTTAGAGGCCCGCCTTACCTACGAGCAGTACTTC. Full variable domain (outside the CDR3, taken from reference TRBV7-6 and TRBJ2-7): GAGVSQSPRYKVTKRGQDVALRCDPISGHVSLYWYRQALGQGPEFLTYFNYEAQQDKSGLPNDRFSAERPEGSISTLTIQRTEQRDSAMYRCASSLEARLTYEQYFGPGTRLTVT.

This clonotype is a singleton in its sample. V and J are TRBV7-9 and TRBJ2-1; unclear D gene. Per germline, CDR1 SEHNR and CDR2 FQNEAQ (reference sequence). This CDR3 comprises 14 residues. Between the trimmed V and J ends, which lost 2 bases and 6 bases, there was a span of 11 bases. The CDR3 is CASSLFRTINEQFF. Written as DNA, the CDR3 is TGTGCCAGCAGCTTATTTCGGACGATCAATGAGCAGTTCTTC.

V gene TRBV15 combines with J gene TRBJ2-3, with 11 bases fitting TRBD2. Germline V gene sequence: CDR1 LNHNV, CDR2 YYDKDF (reference sequence). The CDR3 totals 20 residues. The J segment lost 1 base and the V segment lost 0 bases, leaving 12 bases of the junction unmatched. CDR3 DNA: TGTGCCACCAGCAGAGATCGGCTTGGACTAGCGGGTTGGGGCACAGATACGCAGTATTTT. Protein sequence: CATSRDRLGLAGWGTDTQYF. Full variable domain (missing parts from reference TRBV15 and TRBJ2-3): DAMVIQNPRYQVTQFGKPVTLSCSQTLNHNVMYWYQQKSSQAPKLLFHYYDKDFNNEADTPDNFQSRRPNTSFCFLDIRSPGLGDTAMYLCATSRDRLGLAGWGTDTQYFGPGTRLTVL.

This rearrangement joins TRBV20-1 to TRBJ2-3; 7 bases match TRBD1. CDR1 DFQATT and CDR2 SNEGSKA come from the germline V gene (reference sequence). Trimming cost V 2 bases and J 0 bases; bases outside gene matches: 5. The CDR3 loop spans 15 amino acids. CDR3 in amino acids: CSARNPGQSTDTQYF. CDR3 nucleotides: TGCAGTGCTAGAAATCCGGGACAGAGCACAGATACGCAGTATTTT.

The chain has TRBV21-1 and TRBJ1-1; the table's D call TRBD1 went unverified against the DNA. TRBV21-1 represents a pseudogene. This CDR3 has 15 residues. DNA of the CDR3: TGTGCCAGCAGCAGATACAGGGCAATGAACACTGAAGCTTTCTTT. Its protein is CASSRYRAMNTEAFF.

The V and J genes are TRBV5-6 and TRBJ1-3; D gene ambiguous. CDR3 length equals 13 residues. V lost 0 bases, J lost 3 bases, and 4 bases lay in between. Looked up from germline, CDR1 is SGHDT and CDR2 is YYEEEE. The CDR3 DNA reads as TGTGCCAGCAGCTTGGGCGGTGGAAACACCATATATTTT. Translating gives CASSLGGGNTIYF.

This clonotype has only one observation. This chain links TRBV5-1 with TRBJ2-1, with D possibly TRBD1 on 6 matching bases. CDR3 length equals 15 residues. Trimming cost V 3 bases and J 5 bases, with 15 bases left between them. Germline V gene data show CDR1 as SGHRS and CDR2 as YFSETQ. The CDR3 bases are TGCGCCAGCAGCTGGGAGAGGGGGACCCACAATGAGCAGTTCTTC. This gives the protein CASSWERGTHNEQFF.

The chain uses TRBV10-3 and TRBJ1-2; D remains ambiguous. V lost 6 bases to trimming and J lost 4 bases, with 9 bases between them. The length of the CDR3 is 12 residues. The germline V gene encodes CDR1 ENHRY and CDR2 SYGVKD. CDR3 sequence reads: CAISGLGYGYTF. The DNA for the CDR3 is TGTGCCATCAGCGGTTTGGGCTATGGCTACACCTTC.

The chain is built from TRBV5-1 and TRBJ1-1; TRBD1 is a possible D gene (5 bases). This CDR3 is 16 amino acids long. V lost 2 bases to trimming and J lost 0 bases, with 14 bases between them. Germline V gives CDR1 SGHRS, CDR2 YFSETQ. This chain's CDR3 is CASSFFPGPMNTEAFF. CDR3 coding DNA: TGCGCCAGCAGCTTTTTTCCGGGACCGATGAACACTGAAGCTTTCTTT.

The genes are TRBV5-1 and TRBJ2-5, with a possible D match to TRBD2 (5 bases). The end of the DNA aligns better with TRBJ2-7, so the J call may be wrong. The CDR3 contains 14 residues. Germline V gene sequence: CDR1 SGHRS, CDR2 YFSETQ. Here the CDR3 DNA reads TGCGCCAGCAGCTCCATAGTCGGTGGGAGCGAGCAGTACTTC. Amino acids: CASSSIVGGSEQYF.

This clonotype was observed a few times. V is TRBV6-4 and J is TRBJ2-3, with 7 bases fitting TRBD2. From germline, CDR1 is MRHNA and CDR2 SNTAGT. This CDR3 has 14 amino acids. With V trimmed by 3 bases and J by 4 bases, 4 bases remained unmatched. The CDR3 region has the DNA TGTGCCAGCAGTGAATCTAGCGGCTCAGATACGCAGTATTTT. Its translation is CASSESSGSDTQYF.

The chain combines TRBV29-1 with TRBJ1-2; 7 bases fit TRBD1. CDR1 and CDR2 (germline): SQVTM, ANQGSEA. Trimming cost V 3 bases and J 2 bases; bases outside gene matches: 6. The CDR3 is 14 amino acids. The CDR3 bases are TGCAGCGTTGATCCCCAGGGGGGCAACTATGGCTACACCTTC. This sequence encodes CSVDPQGGNYGYTF.

The J gene is TRBJ2-3, the V gene TRBV29-1, with a possible D match to TRBD2 (7 bases). V lost 5 bases, J lost 1 base, and 22 bases lay in between. CDR1 is SQVTM, CDR2 ANQGSEA, per germline. This CDR3 is 17 amino acids long. The CDR3, as DNA: TGCAGCGTTCCGTGGGGGGGGGGCCGAGGTGGCACAGATACGCAGTATTTT. Protein sequence: CSVPWGGGRGGTDTQYF.

The chain recombines TRBV5-1 with TRBJ2-4; 9 positions agree with TRBD1. The trim removed 0 bases at V and 13 bases at J, leaving 5 bases unmatched. The germline V gene encodes CDR1 SGHRS and CDR2 YFSETQ. The CDR3 covers 13 residues. The CDR3 loop is CASSLGDRAGQYF. CDR3 nucleotides: TGCGCCAGCAGCTTGGGGGACAGGGCTGGGCAGTACTTC.

J is TRBJ2-5 and V is TRBV20-1; D is uncertain. The J call may be in error: the DNA end matches TRBJ2-7 better. The CDR3 runs 13 residues. Germline-derived CDR1 and CDR2 are DFQATT and SNEGSKA (reference sequence). The CDR3 DNA reads TGCAGTGCCGGAGATGGGTCCTACTGCGAGCAGTACTTC. Its translation: CSAGDGSYCEQYF.

The table lists this clonotype with a few counts. V and J are TRBV12-5 and TRBJ2-1, with 11 bases fitting TRBD1. CDR1 is LGHNT and CDR2 is FRNRAP in the germline V gene. The J segment lost 7 bases and the V segment lost 7 bases, leaving 9 bases of the junction unmatched. This CDR3 region has 15 residues. The CDR3 DNA reads as TGTGCTAGTGACCCGACCGGGACAGGGGGGAATGAGCAGTTCTTC. Translating gives CASDPTGTGGNEQFF.

CDR3 protein: CASSSTGARGETQYF. The CDR3 region has the DNA TGTGCCAGCAGTTCGACAGGGGCCCGCGGAGAGACCCAGTACTTC. The chain is built from TRBV12-3 or TRBV12-4 and TRBJ2-7, with 8 bases identical to TRBD1. The J call may be mistaken, given a closer DNA end match to TRBJ2-5. The CDR3 consists of 15 residues.

This clonotype is a singleton in its sample. This chain uses TRBV27 with TRBJ2-7; the match to TRBD1 covers 7 bases. Trimming cost V 0 bases and J 2 bases; bases outside gene matches: 4. Germline assignment: CDR1 MNHEY and CDR2 SMNVEV (reference sequence). The CDR3 covers 15 residues. The CDR3, as DNA: TGTGCCAGCAGTTTATCGTTGGGGACAGCCTACGAGCAGTACTTC. It encodes CASSLSLGTAYEQYF.

The chain joins TRBV27 to TRBJ2-3; 9 nucleotides match TRBD2. J lost 4 bases, V lost 1 base, and 9 bases had no gene match. The CDR3 is 17 amino acids. Germline-derived CDR1 and CDR2 are MNHEY and SMNVEV (reference sequence). The CDR3 nucleotides are TGTGCCAGCAGTTTATACCCACCGGGACTAGCAGCAGATACGCAGTATTTT. Residues: CASSLYPPGLAADTQYF.

This clonotype came up a few times. The V and J genes are TRBV7-2 and TRBJ1-6; D unresolved. V dropped 5 bases and J dropped 7 bases, with 6 bases sitting between them. This CDR3 has 12 residues. CDR1 SGHTA and CDR2 FQGNSA come from the germline V gene. The CDR3 loop reads CASSRTNSPLHF. The CDR3 DNA is TGTGCCAGCAGCCGGACCAATTCACCCCTCCACTTT.

This clonotype was picked up a small number of times. The chain is built from TRBV3-1 and TRBJ1-2; D is uncertain. V was shortened by 5 bases and J by 8 bases, with 18 bases between the two germline ends. The germline CDR1 and CDR2 sequences are LGHDT and YNNKEL (reference sequence). The CDR3 consists of 14 residues. CDR3 DNA: TGTGCCAGCAGCTCCGGGCCCCAACTAGGCGGCTACACCTTC. Translating gives CASSSGPQLGGYTF.

The chain has TRBV20-1 and TRBJ2-1; D unclear. CDR3 size: 11 residues. Germline CDR1 is DFQATT and CDR2 is SNEGSKA (reference sequence). V lost 7 bases and J 3 bases, leaving 7 bases between the germline ends. This CDR3 is CSGNGYNEQFF. DNA of the CDR3: TGCAGTGGGAACGGCTACAATGAGCAGTTCTTC.

This clonotype showed up many times. This CDR3 is CASSLGQMLGSPLHF. The CDR3 DNA reads as TGCGCCAGCAGCTTGGGACAGATGTTGGGTTCACCCCTCCACTTT. The chain uses TRBV5-1 and TRBJ1-6, with TRBD1 as a possible D gene (5 bases). CDR1 SGHRS and CDR2 YFSETQ come from the germline V gene. V lost 0 bases and J 9 bases, leaving 13 bases between the germline ends. This CDR3 is built from 15 residues. Drawing the rest from reference TRBV5-1 and TRBJ1-6, the complete variable domain is KAGVTQTPRYLIKTRGQQVTLSCSPISGHRSVSWYQQTPGQGLQFLFEYFSETQRNKGNFPGRFSGRQFSNSRSEMNVSTLELGDSALYLCASSLGQMLGSPLHFGNGTRLTVT.

The CDR3 DNA follows: TGTGCCAGCAGCTTATCGGAGGGGTTCTCCTACAATGAGCAGTTCTTC. This encodes CASSLSEGFSYNEQFF. The chain links TRBV7-9 to TRBJ2-1; possible D gene TRBD2, 6 bases. The V gene lost 2 bases and the J gene lost 0 bases, with 11 bases spanning the gap. Germline CDR1 is SEHNR and CDR2 is FQNEAQ (reference sequence). CDR3 length: 16 residues.

The J gene is TRBJ2-5, the V gene TRBV6-4; 9 nucleotides line up with TRBD2. Per germline, CDR1 MRHNA and CDR2 SNTAGT. V was pared by 0 bases and J by 3 bases, with 2 bases of the junction left unmatched. CDR3 size: 15 residues. CDR3 nucleotide sequence: TGTGCCAGCAGTGACTCCCCTAGCGGGGAAGAGACCCAGTACTTC. This translates into CASSDSPSGEETQYF.

This clonotype came up a few times. The chain employs TRBV6-5 and TRBJ1-1, with D perhaps matching TRBD1 (5 bases). CDR1 MNHEY and CDR2 SVGAGI come from the germline V gene. V lost 4 bases, J lost 3 bases, and 9 bases lay in between. This CDR3 comprises 13 residues. In nucleotides, the CDR3 is TGTGCCAGCAGTTGGGACGGATACACTGAAGCTTTCTTT. Translating gives CASSWDGYTEAFF.

This clonotype turned up a few times. CDR3 sequence (DNA): TGTGCCAGCAGCTTATCGTTGGGGCTAGCGGGAGAGGCTGGGGCCAACGTCCTGACTTTC. This translates into CASSLSLGLAGEAGANVLTF. This chain connects TRBV11-2 to TRBJ2-6; 10 bases agree with TRBD2. The CDR3 is made up of 20 amino acids. V trimming: 2 bases; J trimming: 2 bases; junction bases outside the gene matches: 12. Germline V gene data show CDR1 as SGHAT and CDR2 as FQNNGV.

As regards this clonotype: Given a much more abundant clone one base away, this may be a read error. The J gene is TRBJ2-1, the V gene TRBV7-2, with D perhaps matching TRBD1 (7 bases). The CDR3 extends over 14 amino acids. Germline CDR1 SGHTA, CDR2 FQGNSA. CDR3 in DNA: TGTGTCAGCAGCGGAGGGGGCTCATACAATGAGCAGTTCTTC. Its protein product is CVSSGGGSYNEQFF.

Only a few counts were recorded for this clonotype. The genes are TRBV3-1 and TRBJ2-1, with 12 bases matching TRBD2. This CDR3 is built from 17 residues. The V and J ends lost 4 bases and 2 bases, in that order; junction bases with no gene match: 6. The V gene's germline CDR1 is LGHDT and CDR2 YNNKEL (reference sequence). CDR3 sequence reads: CASSPWTSGTTYNEQFF. The CDR3 DNA is TGTGCCAGCAGCCCCTGGACTAGCGGGACTACCTACAATGAGCAGTTCTTC.

CDR3 sequence reads: CASSGDRGGNQPQHF. For the CDR3, the DNA is TGTGCCAGCAGTGGGGACAGGGGTGGCAATCAGCCCCAGCATTTT. This chain joins TRBV6-5 and TRBJ1-5; TRBD1 matches 10 bases. V was pared by 5 bases and J by 2 bases, with 3 bases of the junction left unmatched. The CDR3 contains 15 residues. Germline V gene sequence: CDR1 MNHEY, CDR2 SVGAGI.